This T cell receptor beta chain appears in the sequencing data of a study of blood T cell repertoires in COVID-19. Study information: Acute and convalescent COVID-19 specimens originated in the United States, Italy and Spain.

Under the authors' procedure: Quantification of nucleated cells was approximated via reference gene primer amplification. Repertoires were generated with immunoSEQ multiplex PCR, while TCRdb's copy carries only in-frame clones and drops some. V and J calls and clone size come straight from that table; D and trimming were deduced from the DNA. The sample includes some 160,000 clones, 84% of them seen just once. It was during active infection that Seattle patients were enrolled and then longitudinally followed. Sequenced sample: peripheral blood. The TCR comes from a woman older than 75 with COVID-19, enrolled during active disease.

The CDR3 sequence: CASRQANYGYTF. The CDR3 region has the DNA TGTGCCAGCAGGCAAGCTAACTATGGCTACACCTTC. The rearrangement uses TRBV19 and TRBJ1-2; no definite D call. The germline CDR1 and CDR2 sequences are LNHDA and SQIVND (reference sequence). The V end lost 9 bases, the J end lost 0 bases, and 8 bases lay between the germline ends. The length of the CDR3 is 12 residues.